Listed below are T cell receptor beta chains from one sample, sequenced in a study of T cell responses to AZD1222 COVID-19 vaccine. Repertoires were generated with immunoSEQ multiplex PCR, while TCRdb's copy carries only in-frame clones and drops some. The repertoire includes around 130,000 clones, about 91% of them detected once, and more than 2.5% sits in the top ten. Sequencing used peripheral blood, obtained on day 0 of AZD1222 vaccination. The receptors here all came from an adult in good health. CDR3s include the opening cysteine and the closing phenylalanine or tryptophan. D genes are given only for firm matches. Only part of the rows carry a size: once, few, many, or a class if the clone is expanded.

TRBV27	.	TRBJ2-3	.	CASTPGRSAVLTDTQYF	TGTGCCAGCACCCCGGGACGGTCAGCGGTTCTCACAGATACGCAGTATTTT
TRBV14	.	TRBJ2-1	.	CASSQDLGGNEQFF	TGTGCCAGCAGCCAAGATCTAGGCGGAAATGAGCAGTTCTTC
TRBV6-5	TRBD2	TRBJ2-2	.	CASSYRTSGNHRELFF	TGTGCCAGCAGTTACAGGACTAGCGGGAACCACCGGGAGCTGTTTTTT
TRBV15	.	TRBJ2-3	.	CATSGGTRADTQYF	TGTGCCACCAGCGGAGGGACAAGGGCAGATACGCAGTATTTT
TRBV19	.	TRBJ1-4	.	CASSMGHPNEKLFF	TGTGCCAGTAGTATGGGACACCCTAATGAAAAACTGTTTTTT
TRBV5-1	TRBD1	TRBJ1-1	.	CASSSDRGGTEAFF	TGCGCCAGCAGCTCGGACAGGGGGGGCACTGAAGCTTTCTTT
TRBV3-1/TRBV3-2	.	TRBJ1-4	.	CASSPPGQSGEKLFF	TGTGCCAGCAGCCCCCCAGGACAGAGTGGTGAAAAACTGTTTTTT
TRBV5-1	.	TRBJ1-2	.	CASSLDADGYTF	TGCGCCAGCAGCTTGGACGCTGATGGCTACACCTTC
TRBV2	TRBD2	TRBJ2-7	.	CASSAEREGEQYF	TGTGCCAGCAGTGCGGAGCGGGAGGGCGAGCAGTACTTC
TRBV5-1	.	TRBJ2-7	.	CASSLDRVYEQYF	TGCGCCAGCAGCTTGGACAGGGTGTACGAGCAGTACTTC
TRBV7-8	TRBD1	TRBJ2-2	.	CASSLGDRGYTGELFF	TGTGCCAGCAGCTTAGGGGACAGGGGTTACACCGGGGAGCTGTTTTTT
TRBV19	TRBD1	TRBJ1-5	.	CASSKGQGNQPQHF	TGTGCCAGTAGTAAGGGACAGGGCAATCAGCCCCAGCATTTT
TRBV25-1	.	TRBJ2-5	few	CASSFTGGETQYF	TGTGCCAGCAGTTTCACAGGCGGGGAGACCCAGTACTTC
TRBV5-1	TRBD1	TRBJ1-2	.	CASSPWDREAGYTF	TGCGCCAGCAGCCCGTGGGACAGGGAGGCTGGCTACACCTTC
TRBV7-3	.	TRBJ2-1	.	CASSYLRRDRHYEQFF	TGTGCCAGCAGTTACCTCCGGCGGGATCGTCACTACGAGCAGTTCTTC
TRBV27	.	TRBJ1-2	once	CASSLGGINYGYTF	TGTGCCAGCAGTTTAGGTGGCATAAACTATGGCTACACCTTC
TRBV6-2/TRBV6-3	.	TRBJ2-1	.	CASSYVGGLGREQFF	TGTGCCAGCAGTTACGTCGGGGGCCTCGGCAGAGAGCAGTTCTTC
TRBV5-6	TRBD2	TRBJ2-1	.	CASSSRLAGEGDEQFF	TGTGCCAGCAGCTCAAGACTAGCGGGAGAGGGCGATGAGCAGTTCTTC
TRBV15	.	TRBJ2-5	.	CATSISGGGETQYF	TGTGCCACCAGCATCTCAGGGGGAGGGGAGACCCAGTACTTC
TRBV10-3	.	TRBJ1-1	.	CAISDRENTEAFF	TGTGCCATCAGTGACAGGGAGAACACTGAAGCTTTCTTT
TRBV24-1	TRBD1	TRBJ1-2	.	CATSERDRGNYGYTF	TGTGCCACCAGTGAACGCGACAGGGGTAACTATGGCTACACCTTC
TRBV5-8	.	TRBJ1-3	.	CASSSDWGFGTGNTIYF	TGTGCCAGCAGCTCCGACTGGGGGTTCGGTACTGGAAACACCATATATTTT
TRBV9	.	TRBJ2-7	.	CASSVGGLSYEQYF	TGTGCCAGCAGCGTAGGAGGACTATCCTACGAGCAGTACTTC
TRBV27	TRBD1	TRBJ2-7	.	CASRKNRGEDEQYF	TGTGCCAGCAGGAAAAACAGGGGCGAGGACGAGCAGTACTTC
TRBV19	.	TRBJ2-1	.	CASSMSSYNEQFF	TGTGCCAGTAGTATGAGCAGCTACAATGAGCAGTTCTTC
TRBV7-8	.	TRBJ1-2	.	CASSEGLSYGYTF	TGTGCCAGCAGCGAGGGACTGAGCTATGGCTACACCTTC
TRBV6-2/TRBV6-3	TRBD2	TRBJ2-3	.	CASSSPWVVAGPLGADTQYF	TGTGCCAGCAGTTCCCCCTGGGTGGTAGCGGGACCTCTCGGAGCAGATACGCAGTATTTT
TRBV4-1	.	TRBJ2-3	.	CASNDPGMTDTQYF	TGCGCCAGCAACGATCCGGGAATGACAGATACGCAGTATTTT
TRBV4-1	.	TRBJ2-1	.	CASSPNPGTVLHNEQFF	TGCGCCAGCAGCCCGAACCCCGGGACCGTCCTCCACAATGAGCAGTTCTTC
TRBV5-1	.	TRBJ1-3	.	CASSYDGNSGNTIYF	TGCGCCAGCAGCTATGACGGAAACTCTGGAAACACCATATATTTT
TRBV18	.	TRBJ2-5	.	CASSLVEGRETQYF	TGTGCCAGCTCGCTCGTAGAGGGCCGGGAGACCCAGTACTTC